The 17 T cell receptor beta chains presented below share a single source sample, sequenced in a study of T cells in Graves' hyperthyroidism and ophthalmopathy. The source material, RNA transcripts, was used to amplify TCR beta CDR3 regions. First-round RT-PCR targeting the TCR CDR3 was performed with the HTBI primer set. TCRdb re-called the multiplex PCR reads with MiXCR, one entry per CDR3 protein. Of roughly 840,000 distinct CDR3 sequences in the sample, 35% to 40% were seen once. The sample taken for sequencing was blood. These receptors all stem from a man aged 18 to 29 with Graves' hyperthyroidism.

V and J are TRBV10-3 and TRBJ1-6; D is possibly TRBD1 (6 bases). This CDR3 spans 13 amino acids. Trimming cost V 7 bases and J 7 bases, with 11 bases left between them. Germline CDR1 is ENHRY and CDR2 is SYGVKD. The CDR3 region is CAITQGRNSPLHF. CDR3 DNA: TGTGCCATCACCCAGGGGCGGAATTCACCCCTCCACTTT.

Concerning this clonotype itself: A clone one base away is much larger, so this may be a read error. The chain recombines TRBV6-5 with TRBJ2-7; no firm D call. Germline CDR1 is MNHEY and CDR2 is SVGAGI. The CDR3 length is 11 residues. Trimming shortened V by 2 bases and J by 4 bases, and 3 bases separated the two germline ends. CDR3 protein: CASSYEYEQYF. The CDR3, as DNA: TGTGCCAGCAGTTACGAGTACGAGCAGTACTTC.

This clonotype has just a few counts. The junction and the germline gene differ at one end; a read error may be behind it. This sequence joins TRBV10-2 and TRBJ1-1; a possible D gene is TRBD1 (6 bases). Per germline, CDR1 WSHSY and CDR2 SAAADI. The CDR3 totals 17 residues. The CDR3 sequence is CASSQAPRGDMNTEAFF. The CDR3 DNA follows: TGTGCCAGCAGCCAAGCTCCGCGTGGGGACATGAACACTGAAGCTTTCTTT.

The V call is TRBV4-1, the J call TRBJ2-7; 8 nucleotides agree with TRBD2. CDR3 length: 16 residues. Germline CDR1 and CDR2: MGHRA and YSYEKL. The V and J ends lost 1 base and 1 base, in that order; junction bases with no gene match: 6. The CDR3 region has the DNA TGCGCCAGCAGCCAAGTGGGCGGGGGGTCGTCCTACGAGCAGTACTTC. Translation: CASSQVGGGSSYEQYF.

This chain links TRBV4-1 with TRBJ1-4, with no clear D. The CDR3 extends over 14 amino acids. The V end lost 1 base, the J end lost 8 bases, and 11 bases lay between the germline ends. CDR1 and CDR2 (germline): MGHRA, YSYEKL. CDR3 amino acids: CASSQVGIGEKLFF. CDR3 in DNA: TGCGCCAGCAGCCAAGTGGGTATCGGGGAAAAACTGTTTTTT.

V gene TRBV9 combines with J gene TRBJ2-7; 9 bases are shared with TRBD1. Germline CDR1 and CDR2: SGDLS and YYNGEE. V lost 7 bases and J lost 7; bases outside the gene matches: 9. This CDR3 comprises 13 residues. The CDR3 spells CASSRGTGTEQYF. CDR3 DNA sequence: TGTGCCAGCTCACGTGGGACAGGGACTGAGCAGTACTTC.

This clonotype has ten or more counts. The chain employs TRBV20-1 and TRBJ2-7; TRBD2 agrees at 12 bases. Germline trimming cut 5 bases from V and 5 bases from J; bases unmatched to any gene: 4. Germline lookup yields CDR1 DFQATT and CDR2 SNEGSKA (reference sequence). The CDR3 is made up of 13 amino acids. The CDR3 region has the DNA TGCAGTGCTGAATGGACTAGCGGGAACGAGCAGTACTTC. It codes for CSAEWTSGNEQYF.

The chain joins TRBV14 to TRBJ2-7; 10 bases align to TRBD1. V gave up 6 bases and J gave up 8 bases; unmatched junction bases: 10. The CDR3 runs 14 residues. CDR1 SGHDN and CDR2 FVKESK come from the germline V gene. This chain's CDR3 is CASSELGQGFKQYF. DNA for the CDR3: TGTGCCAGCAGTGAGCTGGGACAGGGGTTCAAGCAGTACTTC.

On this clonotype: At one end the junction does not follow the germline gene, possibly because of a read error. The chain joins TRBV10-3 to TRBJ2-7; 7 nucleotides line up with TRBD1. There are 15 residues in the CDR3. Germline CDR1 and CDR2: ENHRY and SYGVKD. DNA for the CDR3: TGTGCCAGCAGTTTGGAGGCAGGGGGAACGGGGGAGCAGTACTTC. Translated, it gives CASSLEAGGTGEQYF.

To note about this clonotype: This may come from a read error, since a much larger clone is one base off. This chain links TRBV20-1 with TRBJ1-2, with D maybe TRBD1 (5 bases). Germline assignment: CDR1 DFQATT and CDR2 SNEGSKA (reference sequence). The CDR3 loop spans 12 amino acids. Here the CDR3 reads CSAGPAQYGHTF. CDR3 DNA sequence: TGCAGTGCGGGACCAGCCCAATATGGCCACACCTTC.

The table lists this clonotype with a few counts. V and J are TRBV9 and TRBJ1-3, with D uncertain. The V gene's germline CDR1 is SGDLS and CDR2 YYNGEE. The V and J ends lost 5 bases and 4 bases respectively, with 22 bases between them. This CDR3 comprises 17 residues. CDR3: CASRPRTPATSGNTIYF. The DNA of the CDR3 is TGTGCCAGCAGACCCCGAACGCCTGCAACGAGCGGAAACACCATATATTTT.

This clonotype has more than one count but fewer than ten. The V call is TRBV7-2, the J call TRBJ2-5, with D unclear. The ends were cut back, 5 bases at V and 4 bases at J, with 17 bases in the middle. The CDR3 extends over 15 amino acids. CDR1 is SGHTA and CDR2 is FQGNSA in the germline V gene. The CDR3 region has the DNA TGTGCCAGCAGCCCCCCCGGTAGCCGAGGAGAGACCCAGTACTTC. Translation gives CASSPPGSRGETQYF.

The chain has TRBV5-4 and TRBJ2-3, with D perhaps assigned TRBD1 or TRBD2 (5 bases each). The V gene's germline CDR1 is SGHNT and CDR2 YYREEE (reference sequence). This CDR3 comprises 15 residues. V was clipped by 3 bases and J by 3 bases, with 14 bases between them. The CDR3 reads CASSSSGPMTDTQYF. CDR3 in DNA: TGTGCCAGCAGCTCCTCGGGACCCATGACAGATACGCAGTATTTT.

This clonotype came up a few times. The rearrangement joins TRBV6-1 to TRBJ1-5; D gene uncertain. Per the germline V gene, CDR1 is MNHNS and CDR2 is SASEGT. This CDR3 has 14 amino acids. Trimming shortened V by 5 bases and J by 3 bases, and 11 bases separated the two germline ends. The CDR3 DNA follows: TGTGCCAGCAGTTACGACAATTCCAATCAGCCCCAGCATTTT. Translated: CASSYDNSNQPQHF.

This clonotype has just one count. Just one base apart from a much larger clone, this may be a read error. The chain couples TRBV7-9 to TRBJ1-5; no clear D gene. CDR3 length: 15 residues. Germline lookup yields CDR1 SEHNR and CDR2 FQNEAQ (reference sequence). CDR3 in amino acids: CASSLWPDANKPQHF. DNA of the CDR3: TGTGCCAGCAGCTTGTGGCCCGATGCCAATAAGCCCCAGCATTTT.

This clonotype was seen a few times. This chain links TRBV20-1 with TRBJ1-5, with TRBD1 matching over 8 bases. Per germline, CDR1 DFQATT and CDR2 SNEGSKA (reference sequence). The CDR3 consists of 14 residues. The V segment lost 3 bases and the J segment 5 bases; nucleotides outside the gene matches: 6. CDR3 coding DNA: TGCAGTGCTAGGTGGGACAGGTATGATCAGCCCCAGCATTTT. This translates into CSARWDRYDQPQHF.

The chain links TRBV5-1 to TRBJ1-1, with D perhaps TRBD1 (5 bases). CDR3 length: 13 residues. V lost 7 bases to trimming and J lost 1 base, with 11 bases between them. From germline, CDR1 is SGHRS and CDR2 YFSETQ. The DNA for the CDR3 is TGCGCCAGCGGAGTTCAGGGGAACACTGAAGCTTTCTTT. It yields the protein CASGVQGNTEAFF.